The 28 T cell receptor beta chains listed next were all sequenced from one sample in a study of cytomegalovirus exposure and HLA in healthy donors (TCRdb year 2017). The library was made by the immunoSEQ multiplex PCR assay. For the multiplex PCR, a mixture combining 60 forward primers for TCR Vbeta segments and 13 reverse primers for TCR Jbeta segments was used. Here the immuneACCESS table is served through TCRdb, limited to in-frame sequences with V and J called. Missing clones are a known gap in these copies; in checked studies unresolved V genes cover under half, and the rest lacks a known reason. The sample table records 100,000 to 150,000 clones; approximately 72% of these occur just once. Jointly, the top ten make up roughly 31% of the sample. The sequenced sample was PBMCs. All receptors derive from a man aged 60 to 69 in good health and CMV-seropositive.

This sequence joins TRBV4-1 and TRBJ1-3; D perhaps matches TRBD1 (5 bases). Germline values: CDR1 MGHRA, CDR2 YSYEKL. V lost 4 bases and J 0 bases, leaving 13 bases between the germline ends. This CDR3 has 16 amino acids. The CDR3 protein is CASSLGGAFSGNTIYF. The DNA of the CDR3 is TGCGCCAGCAGCCTCGGAGGGGCGTTCTCTGGAAACACCATATATTTT.

This clone has only a few counts. J is TRBJ1-2 and V is TRBV2; 9 positions agree with TRBD1. Germline CDR1 SNHLY, CDR2 FYNNEI. V trimming: 6 bases; J trimming: 7 bases; junction bases outside the gene matches: 12. The CDR3 is made up of 15 amino acids. The CDR3 protein is CASSSQGQGNPGYTF. CDR3 DNA sequence: TGTGCCAGCAGCTCTCAAGGACAGGGGAATCCTGGCTACACCTTC.

V is TRBV25-1 and J is TRBJ2-1, with 9 bases identical to TRBD2. In germline, CDR1 is MGHDK, CDR2 SYGVNS. J was trimmed by 6 bases and V by 0 bases; bases with no gene match: 9. CDR3 length: 17 amino acids. This CDR3 reads CASSEYGGSGRGNEQFF. CDR3 DNA sequence: TGTGCCAGCAGTGAATATGGGGGTAGCGGGAGAGGCAATGAGCAGTTCTTC.

The DNA of the CDR3 is TGTGCCAGCTCACTATATTTCGGGACACTAAACACTGAAGCTTTCTTT. It yields the protein CASSLYFGTLNTEAFF. This rearrangement joins TRBV18 to TRBJ1-1; D may be TRBD1 (6 bases). This CDR3 comprises 16 residues. Germline V gene lookup returns CDR1 KGHSH and CDR2 LQKENI. V lost 4 bases to trimming and J lost 2 bases, with 17 bases between them. The full variable domain, its missing parts supplied by reference TRBV18 and TRBJ1-1, is NAGVMQNPRHLVRRRGQEARLRCSPMKGHSHVYWYRQLPEEGLKFMVYLQKENIIDESGMPKERFSAEFPKEGPSILRIQQVVRGDSAAYFCASSLYFGTLNTEAFFGQGTRLTVV.

V usage is TRBV5-8 and J usage is TRBJ2-3, with 9 bases matching TRBD2. J lost 2 bases, V lost 0 bases, and 10 bases had no gene match. CDR1 SGHTS and CDR2 YDEGEE come from the germline V gene. This CDR3 comprises 18 residues. The CDR3 nucleotides read TGTGCCAGCAGCTTGGATGATAGGACTAGCGACTACACAGATACGCAGTATTTT. It yields the protein CASSLDDRTSDYTDTQYF.

The CDR3 DNA reads TGCAGCGCGGAGGGCGGGCAGACCTACAATGAGCAGTTCTTC. It translates to CSAEGGQTYNEQFF. The gene calls are TRBV29-1 and TRBJ2-1, with TRBD2 as a possible D gene (6 bases). With 7 bases removed from V and 2 bases from J, the gap between germline ends came to 15 bases. This CDR3 has 14 amino acids. Per germline, CDR1 SQVTM and CDR2 ANQGSEA.

The chain has TRBV9 and TRBJ1-1; D possibly corresponds to TRBD1 (6 bases). Germline lookup yields CDR1 SGDLS and CDR2 YYNGEE. The ends were cut back, 0 bases at V and 3 bases at J, with 15 bases in the middle. The CDR3 contains 16 residues. CDR3 amino acids: CASSVEPWGQDTEAFF. The CDR3, as DNA: TGTGCCAGCAGCGTAGAGCCTTGGGGGCAGGACACTGAAGCTTTCTTT.

J is TRBJ1-1 and V is TRBV6-5; D might be TRBD1 (6 bases). Per the germline V gene, CDR1 is MNHEY and CDR2 is SVGAGI. The CDR3 covers 15 residues. V was shortened by 6 bases and J by 0 bases, with 14 bases between the two germline ends. The CDR3 DNA is TGTGCCAGCAGCCCATGGACAGCCATGAACACTGAAGCTTTCTTT. As protein: CASSPWTAMNTEAFF.

V is TRBV6-6 and J is TRBJ2-7; D is uncertain. The ends were cut back, 4 bases at V and 9 bases at J, with 13 bases in the middle. Germline V gene data show CDR1 as MNHNY and CDR2 as SVGAGI (reference sequence). CDR3 size: 12 residues. CDR3 DNA sequence: TGTGCCAGCAGTTCGGAACTATTAGGGCAGTACTTC. It specifies CASSSELLGQYF.

The chain combines TRBV6-1 with TRBJ1-3, with a possible D match to TRBD1 (5 bases). The ends were cut back, 4 bases at V and 2 bases at J, with 12 bases in the middle. CDR1 is MNHNS, CDR2 SASEGT, per germline. The CDR3 sequence is 15 residues long. The CDR3 DNA sequence: TGTGCCAGCAGTGTACGGACAAGAACTGGAAACACCATATATTTT. Translating it yields CASSVRTRTGNTIYF.

The J gene is TRBJ2-6, the V gene TRBV28; tentatively, D is TRBD2 (6 bases). The CDR3 totals 17 residues. Trimming stripped 6 bases from V and 0 bases from J, with 15 bases between. Germline CDR1 is MDHEN and CDR2 is SYDVKM. The CDR3 protein is CASRAWQGLSGANVLTF. The CDR3 nucleotides read TGTGCCAGCAGAGCGTGGCAGGGACTCTCTGGGGCCAACGTCCTGACTTTC.

This rearrangement joins TRBV28 to TRBJ2-7; TRBD1 agrees at 11 bases. The V and J ends lost 5 bases and 4 bases, in that order; junction bases with no gene match: 10. Germline lookup yields CDR1 MDHEN and CDR2 SYDVKM. The CDR3 is 16 residues long. The CDR3 sequence: CASSPRTGGNPYEQYF. DNA of the CDR3: TGTGCCAGCAGTCCCCGGACAGGGGGCAATCCGTACGAGCAGTACTTC.

The rearrangement uses TRBV11-2 and TRBJ1-2; 7 bases align to TRBD1. The germline gives CDR1 SGHAT, CDR2 FQNNGV. The CDR3 consists of 14 residues. The V gene end was trimmed by 7 bases and the J gene end by 2 bases; junction bases not matched to a gene: 7. Written as DNA, the CDR3 is TGTGCCAGCACCTACGACAGGGACAACTATGGCTACACCTTC. It codes for CASTYDRDNYGYTF.

A single count supports this clone. The chain links TRBV29-1 to TRBJ2-3, with TRBD1 matching 8 bases. From germline, CDR1 is SQVTM and CDR2 ANQGSEA. The CDR3 has 15 amino acids. V trimming: 3 bases; J trimming: 4 bases; junction bases outside the gene matches: 9. DNA of the CDR3: TGCAGCGTTGATTCCCGGACAGGGTATGCAGATACGCAGTATTTT. Protein: CSVDSRTGYADTQYF.

The chain links TRBV5-5 to TRBJ1-1; TRBD1 is a possible D gene (5 bases). Trimming left V 0 bases short and J 7 bases short, with 10 bases between. The germline V gene encodes CDR1 SGHKS and CDR2 YYEKEE (reference sequence). This CDR3 is built from 13 residues. The CDR3 region is CASSLAGDDEAFF. DNA of the CDR3: TGTGCCAGCAGCTTGGCGGGGGATGATGAAGCTTTCTTT.

The chain links TRBV30 to TRBJ2-2, with a possible D match to TRBD2 (5 bases). Germline V gene lookup returns CDR1 GTSNPN and CDR2 SVGIG (reference sequence). The CDR3 totals 13 residues. The germline V and J ends were trimmed by 0 bases and 6 bases, with 8 bases remaining between them. This chain's CDR3 is CAWSVLEAGELFF. The CDR3 nucleotides read TGTGCCTGGAGTGTACTGGAGGCCGGGGAGCTGTTTTTT.

This rearrangement joins TRBV5-1 to TRBJ1-1, with D tentatively TRBD1 (5 bases). The CDR3 is 16 residues long. V lost 0 bases and J 5 bases, leaving 17 bases between the germline ends. Germline lookup yields CDR1 SGHRS and CDR2 YFSETQ. The CDR3 bases are TGCGCCAGCAGCTTGGCCGGGGGAGGCACGTCGACTGAAGCTTTCTTT. Translated: CASSLAGGGTSTEAFF.

V usage is TRBV19 and J usage is TRBJ1-1; D not certain. The germline V and J ends were trimmed by 4 bases and 8 bases, with 11 bases remaining between them. The CDR3 is 12 residues long. Germline CDR1 reads LNHDA; CDR2 reads SQIVND (reference sequence). CDR3 sequence (DNA): TGTGCCAGTAGTACACCGCGGGCGGAAGCTTTCTTT. Translation gives CASSTPRAEAFF.

The chain links TRBV5-6 to TRBJ2-5, with D perhaps matching TRBD2 (6 bases). The DNA end favors TRBJ2-7, so the J call may be wrong. CDR3 length equals 13 residues. The germline CDR1 and CDR2 sequences are SGHDT and YYEEEE. CDR3 in DNA: TGTGCCAGCAGTATGGGGGGAGACTACGAGCAGTACTTC. Translating gives CASSMGGDYEQYF.

In its sample, this clone was seen a few times. V usage is TRBV7-2 and J usage is TRBJ2-1, with D tentatively TRBD2 (6 bases). The CDR3 loop spans 16 amino acids. CDR1 is SGHTA, CDR2 FQGNSA, per germline. V lost 0 bases and J lost 3, with 12 bases in between. CDR3 sequence: CASSLASGRGYNEQFF. Written as DNA, the CDR3 is TGTGCCAGCAGCTTAGCGTCCGGGAGAGGCTACAATGAGCAGTTCTTC.

The chain couples TRBV5-6 to TRBJ1-1; maybe TRBD1 (6 bases). Germline V gives CDR1 SGHDT, CDR2 YYEEEE. This CDR3 is built from 15 residues. V lost 0 bases and J lost 6, with 15 bases in between. The CDR3 nucleotides are TGTGCCAGCAGCTTGGTCGGGGGGCGCATTTCTGAAGCTTTCTTT. Translating gives CASSLVGGRISEAFF.

V and J are TRBV27 and TRBJ2-5; no clear D gene. V lost 2 bases to trimming and J lost 4 bases, with 8 bases between them. Germline loops: CDR1 MNHEY, CDR2 SMNVEV (reference sequence). The CDR3 consists of 13 residues. The CDR3 bases are TGTGCCAGCAGTTTAGGCTCTCGAGAGACCCAGTACTTC. Its translation: CASSLGSRETQYF.

This clone came up a few times. V gene TRBV25-1 combines with J gene TRBJ2-2; tentatively, D is TRBD1 (5 bases). V was pared by 5 bases and J by 2 bases, with 12 bases between. Per germline, CDR1 MGHDK and CDR2 SYGVNS. There are 15 residues in the CDR3. The CDR3 DNA sequence: TGTGCCAGCAGTTGGGGCAGTGGTAACACCGGGGAGCTGTTTTTT. Residues: CASSWGSGNTGELFF.

The genes are TRBV5-4 and TRBJ2-7; 9 nucleotides line up with TRBD1. Per germline, CDR1 SGHNT and CDR2 YYREEE (reference sequence). The CDR3 is made up of 16 amino acids. Unmatched junction bases numbered 7, after V lost 0 bases and J lost 3 bases. CDR3 DNA: TGTGCCAGCAGCTTGGGATGGGACAGGGAGCGCTACGAGCAGTACTTC. The encoded protein is CASSLGWDRERYEQYF.

This chain joins TRBV2 and TRBJ1-5; D might be TRBD1 (6 bases). The CDR3 length is 15 residues. Germline CDR1 is SNHLY and CDR2 is FYNNEI. Trimming pared 5 bases from V and 0 bases from J, leaving 11 bases between. CDR3 bases: TGTGCCAGCAGTTATACAGGGATTAGCAATCAGCCCCAGCATTTT. Protein: CASSYTGISNQPQHF.

The V call is TRBV7-9, the J call TRBJ2-1, with 10 bases aligning to TRBD1. The V gene's germline CDR1 is SEHNR and CDR2 FQNEAQ (reference sequence). J lost 8 bases, V lost 4 bases, and 5 bases had no gene match. The CDR3 consists of 14 residues. The CDR3, as DNA: TGTGCCAGCAGCTCCCGGGACAGGGGTGATGAGCAGTTCTTC. Protein sequence: CASSSRDRGDEQFF.

In DNA, the CDR3 is TGTGCCATCAGTGGGGGCCTAGCGGGAAGCACAGATACGCAGTATTTT. This codes for CAISGGLAGSTDTQYF. The chain carries TRBV10-3 and TRBJ2-3; 9 bases fit TRBD2. Trimming at V came to 4 bases and at J to 0 bases, leaving 5 bases not matched to a gene. Germline V gene sequence: CDR1 ENHRY, CDR2 SYGVKD. The CDR3 spans 16 residues.

The V and J genes are TRBV4-2 and TRBJ1-3, with TRBD1 matching over 8 bases. CDR3 length: 15 residues. Germline V gives CDR1 LGHNA, CDR2 YNFKEQ. J was trimmed by 4 bases and V by 3 bases; bases with no gene match: 5. The CDR3 protein is CASSHDRGAGNTIYF. The CDR3 nucleotides are TGTGCCAGCAGCCATGACAGGGGCGCCGGAAACACCATATATTTT.